The clone carrying this T cell receptor beta chain was picked up many times. These data belong to a study of human T cells and chemical hapten exposure. Time point meaning: patch test 2, 6 weeks after DPC sensitization. The sample's treatment: therapeutic diphenylcyclopropenone sensitization with weekly scalp DPC. V lost 0 bases, J lost 10 bases, and 19 bases lay in between. Germline CDR1 is MNHEY and CDR2 is SVGAGI. The CDR3 sequence is 17 residues long. One entry per CDR3 protein results from TCRdb running MiXCR on the RACE reads. The sample holds fewer than 150,000 distinct CDR3 sequences, about 10% seen once.

Sequencing used whole blood, obtained in connection with sensitization to the hapten diphenylcyclopropenone (DPC). The chain uses TRBV6-5 and TRBJ1-6; no clear D. This TCR derives from a woman aged 45-65 years with alopecia areata. Some clones in this sample may be carry-over from other donors' samples. For the CDR3, the DNA is TGTGCCAGCAGTTACTCGATCTCTACCGCTCAAGGGTCACCCCTCCACTTT. This codes for CASSYSISTAQGSPLHF.